Listed here is a single T cell receptor beta chain. It lacks a known antigen. One base away there is no much larger clone; base qualities are not given. The record originates from a study of blood T cell repertoires in COVID-19 (dated by TCRdb to 2020 to 2021). About the full investigation: The collaborator samples originated in the United States, Italy and Spain and spanned the acute and convalescent phases of COVID-19. The material from the prospective study consisted of cDNA or gDNA derived from T cells, B-cell-depleted T cells, or PBMCs. The dataset comprised deeply sampled blood TCRbeta repertoires from subjects exposed to, actively infected with, or recovered from COVID-19. A freely available public database, intended as a resource for researchers studying the immune response to SARS-CoV-2, is where the repertoires were released. The samples were drawn from two sources: the first 160 participants of the ongoing ImmuneRACE study, and 950 to 1,500 subjects contributed by 6 global collaborators. Nearly every sample came with metadata listing a de-identified subject ID, COVID-19 status, age in years and sex. Where available, HLA class I and class II types were obtained from metadata supplied by the sample provider rather than from assay-based typing.

The immunoSEQ Assay, a bias-controlled multiplex PCR, was used to amplify TCRbeta CDR3 regions from genomic DNA. As for how the authors treated the data: The number of nucleated cells in each sample was estimated by amplification of reference gene primers within the assay. To quantify the absolute abundance of each unique TCRbeta CDR3 rearrangement, sequence reads were collapsed and filtered. For each sample, productive Simpson clonality was calculated by taking the square root of Simpson's diversity index across productive rearrangements. Held by TCRdb, this immuneACCESS table contains in-frame sequences only and omits some clones. Under half of the omission traces to an unresolved V gene where checked; the cause of the rest is unknown. That table supplies the V and J calls and clone size; D and trimming were determined from the DNA. The sample yields 150,000 to 200,000 clones; 80% to 90% were counted once. Roughly 8% of the sample is held by the ten biggest clonotypes.

Via the germline V gene, CDR1 is MGHDK and CDR2 SYGVNS. The junction shows trimming of 4 bases on V and 5 bases on J, plus 12 bases between the germline ends. Counted from cysteine to phenylalanine, this CDR3 has 14 amino acids. Kept here is only the CDR3 DNA, which spans 42 bases and is read in frame from base 1. The paper as a whole reports these results and caveats: How much clinical and demographic metadata was included differed by source and by participant, and the metadata was provided uncurated.

The collaborating institutions used their own protocols to collect whole blood in K2EDTA tubes. For TCRbeta analysis, collaborators shipped samples as frozen whole blood, isolated PBMCs, or DNA extracted from either of those sample types. The rearrangement combines TRBV25-1 with TRBJ1-5; TRBD1 is a weak D gene call, 6 bases matching. The material sequenced was peripheral blood. This receptor was taken from a man aged 60 to 75 with acute or convalescent COVID-19. The DNA reads TGTGCCAGCAGTGGTTCTACAGGGCATCAGCCCCAGCATTTT. It encodes CASSGSTGHQPQHF.